The TCR beta chain under discussion was sequenced for a study of Ad26.COV2.S vaccination and SARS-CoV-2 variants (dated by TCRdb to the early 2020s). Turning to the overall study: Vaccine-arm donors were drawn from COV1001, a multicentre, randomized, double-blind, placebo-controlled phase I-IIa trial of Ad26.COV2.S in healthy adults. Trial participants were randomized into five groups of five: low-dose or high-dose Ad26.COV2.S given once or twice, or placebo on both occasions. A total of 32 samples were included in the TCR-sequenced set, comprising roughly 19 Ad26.COV2.S vaccine recipients, 5 placebo recipients and 8 SARS-CoV-2 convalescent individuals. TCRbeta repertoire sequencing served as the tool for gauging how specific and how broad the SARS-CoV-2-reactive T cell receptors were following Ad26.COV2.S vaccination. Investigators did not know the trial group allocation while performing experiments and assessing outcomes. Ad26.COV2.S was administered intramuscularly at a dose of 5x10^10 or 1x10^11 viral particles, either as one shot or as two shots given 56 days apart. Study-level results and caveats: The authors noted that total T cell responses may have been underestimated by the TCR breadth and depth analyses. Compared with placebo recipients, Ad26.COV2.S recipients showed higher spike-specific TCR breadth (P = 0.0014). Vaccine and placebo recipients had comparable non-spike TCR breadth, which fits with the vaccine containing only spike. Substantial breadth of spike-specific CD8+ and CD4+ T cell responses was reported after vaccination. The study lacked the statistical power to compare responses across vaccine doses or regimens.

To note about this clone: Its antigen target is currently unknown. No qualities accompany the bases; no much larger clone lies one base away.

What the treatment or condition label conveys for this sample: 19 received Ad26.COV2.S at low or high dose, single or two shots; 5 received placebo; per-sample allocation not given. Repertoires of vaccine and placebo recipients were sequenced from samples collected on day 63 after the first injection. In Cohort 1b, about 27 adults aged 18-55 years were enrolled at a single site in Boston, USA, between 29 July and 7 August 2020. Ad26.COV2.S consisted of a replication-incompetent adenovirus type 26 vector by which a prefusion-stabilized SARS-CoV-2 spike protein from the original Wuhan strain was expressed. The immunoSEQ Assay was used to sequence TCRbeta CDR3 regions. After extraction, genomic DNA underwent amplification by bias-controlled multiplex PCR, followed by high-throughput sequencing. Per the source publication's procedure: Collapsing and filtering of sequences were performed to quantify the absolute abundance of each unique TCRbeta CDR3 region. Usable DNA was measured by amplifying reference genes present in all nucleated cells, and TCRbeta template counts were normalized to that usable DNA to estimate T cell fraction. Repertoire TCRs were annotated as SARS-CoV-2-specific when V gene, CDR3 amino acid sequence and J gene were exactly matched to a known reactive TCR set. MIRA supplied the reference SARS-CoV-2 TCR set, which was filtered for enrichment in COVID-19-positive ImmuneCODE repertoires so that public or cross-reactive TCRs were removed. Using the MIRA antigens, annotated TCRs were further analysed by specific ORF or by position within an ORF. Depth was the summed frequency of annotated unique rearrangements, while breadth was defined as annotated unique rearrangements over total unique productive rearrangements. TCR breadth was compared between groups using two-sided Wilcoxon rank-sum tests. This is the immuneACCESS table as TCRdb keeps it, with only in-frame sequences that have V and J called. A part of the clones is gone; compared with another copy, unresolved V genes explain less than half, and the rest is unexplained. Clone size and V and J calls were adopted from that table, with D and trimming inferred from the DNA. In all, the sample holds about 470,000 clones, and less than 95% of those were seen once. The ten biggest clones cover about 4.5% of the sample.

Per the germline V gene (reference sequence), SEHNR is the CDR1 and FQNEAQ is the CDR2. The CDR3 numbers 16 residues from cysteine through phenylalanine. Just CDR3 DNA is preserved here, 48 bases in frame from base 1. Trimming takes 5 bases off V and 5 bases off J; junction bases not matched to a gene: 8. The specimen was peripheral blood, collected in a trial of Ad26.COV2.S vaccine versus placebo. The rearrangement combines TRBV7-9 with TRBJ1-6, with 8 middle bases fitting TRBD1. This clonotype was sampled from a person aged 18-65 years who received the Ad26.COV2.S COVID-19 vaccine or a placebo. The CDR3 region has the sequence CASSPTGTGDNSPLHF. The DNA sequence is as follows: TGTGCCAGCAGCCCCACCGGGACAGGAGATAATTCACCCCTCCACTTT.